This TCR beta chain is drawn from a study of blood T cells in healthy people across ages. Primers used in a second PCR of roughly 6 to 11 cycles were a sample-barcoded 5' primer and a J-beta primer mix. Tagging of each cDNA molecule was performed by a template-switch adaptor with 12 random nucleotides. TCRdb reprocessed the 5' RACE reads via MiXCR and lists one record per CDR3 protein. The table includes roughly 1,500,000 distinct CDR3 sequences, about 31% detected once. This sequence was found in a woman between 25 and 40 years old in good health. Specimen: blood.

CDR3 sequence: CAISEIDEQYF. For the CDR3, the DNA is TGTGCCATCAGTGAAATCGACGAGCAGTACTTC. This sequence joins TRBV10-3 and TRBJ2-7; D is undetermined. With 3 bases removed from V and 5 bases from J, the gap between germline ends came to 5 bases. There are 11 residues in the CDR3. Germline V lookup: CDR1 ENHRY, CDR2 SYGVKD.